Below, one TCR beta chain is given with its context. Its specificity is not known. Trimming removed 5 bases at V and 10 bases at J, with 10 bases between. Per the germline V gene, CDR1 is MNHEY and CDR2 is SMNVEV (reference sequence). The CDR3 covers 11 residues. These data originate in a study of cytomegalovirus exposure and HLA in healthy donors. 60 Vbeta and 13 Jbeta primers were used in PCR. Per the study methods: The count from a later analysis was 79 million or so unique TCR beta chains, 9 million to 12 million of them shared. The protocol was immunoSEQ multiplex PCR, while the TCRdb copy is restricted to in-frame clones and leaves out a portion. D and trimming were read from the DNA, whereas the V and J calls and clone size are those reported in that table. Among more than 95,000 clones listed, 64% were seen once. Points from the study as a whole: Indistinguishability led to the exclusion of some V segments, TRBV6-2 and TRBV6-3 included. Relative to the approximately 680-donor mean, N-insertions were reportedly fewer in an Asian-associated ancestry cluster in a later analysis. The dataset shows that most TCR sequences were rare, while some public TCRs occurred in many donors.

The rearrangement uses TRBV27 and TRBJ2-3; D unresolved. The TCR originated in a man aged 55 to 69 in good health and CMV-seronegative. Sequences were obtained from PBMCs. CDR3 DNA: TGTGCCAGCAGTGTAAACAGTGCGCAGTATTTT. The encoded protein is CASSVNSAQYF.